Only a few counts were recorded for the clone carrying this T cell receptor (beta chain). Its antigen is undetermined. This record comes from a study of T cells after yellow fever vaccination. Overall study findings and caveats: Abundant clonotypes (contaminants from the bulk population) could be present in FACS-sorted repertoires. Post-booster repertoires contained most primary-vaccination clones again (roughly 95% CD4, about 90% CD8). Although the secondary response was weaker, it peaked faster, at day 5 versus 15.

Researchers made TCR cDNA using 5'RACE template switching, and this step added a universal primer site and UMIs. TCRdb passed the 5' RACE reads through MiXCR, listing each CDR3 protein once. Of approximately 550,000 distinct CDR3 sequences listed, roughly 21% are singletons. This CDR3 is 14 amino acids long. CDR1 is SEHNR, CDR2 FQNEAQ, per germline (reference sequence). Trimming took 0 bases from V and 3 from J, leaving 8 bases between them. The rearrangement links TRBV7-9 to TRBJ2-5; possibly TRBD1 for D (6 bases). The TCR comes from a man in his thirties or forties who received the YFV17D yellow fever vaccine. Here the sequenced sample was PBMCs, taken 15 days after the yellow fever booster vaccination. DNA for the CDR3: TGTGCCAGCAGCTTAGCAGGACAGAAAGAGACCCAGTACTTC. The encoded protein is CASSLAGQKETQYF. Supplemented by reference TRBV7-9 and TRBJ2-5, the full variable domain reads DTGVSQNPRHKITKRGQNVTFRCDPISEHNRLYWYRQTLGQGPEFLTYFQNEAQLEKSRLLSDRFSAERPKGSFSTLEIQRTEQGDSAMYLCASSLAGQKETQYFGPGTRLLVL.